This passage covers 18 T cell receptor beta chains from one sample sequenced in a study of T and B cells in COVID-19 patients. BIOMED2 TRB-A/B primer pools were used in multiplex TRB PCR. TCRdb called the multiplex PCR reads again in MiXCR, with one record for every CDR3 protein. The table shows several thousand distinct CDR3 sequences, with under 40% occurring only once. Blood genomic DNA input for TRB amplification was roughly 250-500 ng. The sequenced sample consisted of blood. The receptors stem from a human donor who had recovered from COVID-19.

Sample share makes this clonotype medium-sized (0.01 to 0.1%). The CDR3 nucleotides are TGCAGCGGAAGCCGGGGGGGGGCTAATGAAAAACTGTTTTTT. It specifies CSGSRGGANEKLFF. V and J are TRBV29-1 and TRBJ1-4; maybe TRBD1 (5 bases). Trimming removed 7 bases from V and 3 bases from J, with 15 bases in between. Germline CDR1 reads SQVTM; CDR2 reads ANQGSEA. CDR3 length: 14 amino acids.

The gene calls are TRBV18 and TRBJ1-6, with 7 bases fitting TRBD1. Trimming at V came to 5 bases and at J to 6 bases, leaving 10 bases not matched to a gene. This CDR3 region has 16 residues. CDR1 KGHSH and CDR2 LQKENI come from the germline V gene. This chain's CDR3 is CASSSQGGVVNSPLHF. In DNA form, the CDR3 reads TGTGCCAGCTCATCTCAGGGGGGGGTGGTTAATTCACCCCTCCACTTT. Drawing the rest from reference TRBV18 and TRBJ1-6, the complete variable domain is NAGVMQNPRHLVRRRGQEARLRCSPMKGHSHVYWYRQLPEEGLKFMVYLQKENIIDESGMPKERFSAEFPKEGPSILRIQQVVRGDSAAYFCASSSQGGVVNSPLHFGNGTRLTVT.

This chain uses TRBV5-1 with TRBJ2-3; D might be TRBD2 (5 bases). This CDR3 has 14 residues. Looked up from germline, CDR1 is SGHRS and CDR2 is YFSETQ. Deletions cut 2 bases from V and 6 bases from J, with 13 bases between. CDR3 loop: CASSLPGSQDTQYF. The CDR3 DNA sequence: TGCGCCAGCAGCTTACCGGGATCGCAGGATACGCAGTATTTT.

In its sample, this clonotype was seen once. This chain joins TRBV27 and TRBJ2-7, with 10 bases lining up with TRBD2. The CDR3 runs to 18 residues. V lost 5 bases, J lost 0 bases, and 13 bases stayed unmatched. Germline CDR1 and CDR2: MNHEY and SMNVEV (reference sequence). CDR3 loop: CASSPRRLAGVRSYEQYF. The CDR3 DNA follows: TGTGCCAGCAGTCCACGGAGGCTAGCGGGGGTGCGCTCCTACGAGCAGTACTTC.

This clonotype appeared a few times. The V gene is TRBV19, the J gene TRBJ2-5; 11 positions agree with TRBD2. Looked up from germline, CDR1 is LNHDA and CDR2 is SQIVND (reference sequence). V shed 2 bases and J 5 bases; nucleotides not matched to a gene: 7. The CDR3 sequence is 16 residues long. CDR3 nucleotide sequence: TGTGCCAGTAGTATATTTAGCGGGGGGGCCGGGGAGACCCAGTACTTC. The encoded protein is CASSIFSGGAGETQYF. Based on the CDR3 plus reference TRBV19 and TRBJ2-5, the full variable domain is DGGITQSPKYLFRKEGQNVTLSCEQNLNHDAMYWYRQDPGQGLRLIYYSQIVNDFQKGDIAEGYSVSREKKESFPLTVTSAQKNPTAFYLCASSIFSGGAGETQYFGPGTRLLVL.

The rearrangement joins TRBV19 to TRBJ1-3, with 8 bases fitting TRBD1. The CDR3 consists of 13 residues. The V gene end was trimmed by 10 bases and the J gene end by 4 bases; junction bases not matched to a gene: 6. Germline loops: CDR1 LNHDA, CDR2 SQIVND (reference sequence). The CDR3 region is CATQGAAGNTIYF. The DNA for the CDR3 is TGTGCCACTCAGGGGGCCGCGGGAAACACCATATATTTT.

The chain couples TRBV4-3 to TRBJ2-7; D is possibly TRBD2 (5 bases). With 0 bases removed from V and 2 bases from J, the gap between germline ends came to 14 bases. CDR3 size: 16 residues. Germline V gene sequence: CDR1 LGHNA, CDR2 YSLEER. CDR3 loop: CASSQDSQKGAYEQYV. DNA for the CDR3: TGCGCCAGCAGCCAAGATTCGCAAAAGGGAGCCTACGAGCAGTACGTC.

V and J are TRBV10-1 and TRBJ2-3, with 8 bases aligning to TRBD1. V was clipped by 5 bases and J by 3 bases; unmatched bases: 7. This CDR3 is built from 15 residues. The germline V gene has CDR1 WNHNN and CDR2 SYGVQD (reference sequence). CDR3 bases: TGCGCCAGCAGTACCGGGACAGGAGAAACAGATACGCAGTATTTT. Protein: CASSTGTGETDTQYF.

The rearrangement links TRBV4-3 to TRBJ1-2; tentatively, D is TRBD1 (6 bases). Trimming stripped 1 base from V and 9 bases from J, with 12 bases between. Germline-derived CDR1 and CDR2 are LGHNA and YSLEER. The CDR3 length is 13 residues. The CDR3 protein is CASSQALQGRYTF. Written as DNA, the CDR3 is TGCGCCAGCAGCCAAGCGTTACAGGGTCGCTACACCTTC.

This rearrangement joins TRBV6-1 to TRBJ2-5; 9 nucleotides align to TRBD1. The CDR3 loop spans 15 amino acids. Per germline, CDR1 MNHNS and CDR2 SASEGT. Losses at the gene ends were 7 bases for V and 5 bases for J; bases not matched to a gene: 11. In DNA, the CDR3 is TGTGCCAGCAAATCCTTGACAGGGGGTTTGGAGACCCAGTACTTC. Translated: CASKSLTGGLETQYF.

V usage is TRBV18 and J usage is TRBJ2-5; no firm D call. Germline-derived CDR1 and CDR2 are KGHSH and LQKENI. The V end lost 0 bases, the J end lost 4 bases, and 9 bases lay between the germline ends. The CDR3 totals 14 residues. Written as DNA, the CDR3 is TGTGCCAGCTCACCACCGGTTTTGCGAGAGACCCAGTACTTC. As protein: CASSPPVLRETQYF. Based on the CDR3 plus reference TRBV18 and TRBJ2-5, the full variable domain is NAGVMQNPRHLVRRRGQEARLRCSPMKGHSHVYWYRQLPEEGLKFMVYLQKENIIDESGMPKERFSAEFPKEGPSILRIQQVVRGDSAAYFCASSPPVLRETQYFGPGTRLLVL.

This clonotype is medium-sized by share. Written as DNA, the CDR3 is TGCAGCGGTTACGGGGATAGCGGCTCGGGGGAGCTGTTTTTT. It yields the protein CSGYGDSGSGELFF. The genes are TRBV29-1 and TRBJ2-2, with a weak D call TRBD2 (6 bases). Germline CDR1 is SQVTM and CDR2 is ANQGSEA. This CDR3 has 14 amino acids. With 7 bases removed from V and 8 bases from J, the gap between germline ends came to 20 bases.

This clonotype was detected a few times. CDR3 in DNA: TGTGCCAGCAGACCGCAGGGGGGCCTTGGTGGCTACACCTTC. Residues: CASRPQGGLGGYTF. The chain joins TRBV12-3 or TRBV12-4 to TRBJ1-2; 7 nucleotides align to TRBD1. V was pared by 6 bases and J by 7 bases, with 11 bases of the junction left unmatched. The CDR3 spans 14 residues.

For this clonotype: A read error is possible here, since a much larger clone lies one base away. The chain employs TRBV29-1 and TRBJ1-2; D ambiguous. Germline CDR1 and CDR2: SQVTM and ANQGSEA. The CDR3 runs 11 residues. Trimming cost V 3 bases and J 4 bases, with 6 bases left between them. The CDR3 region is CSVDVGYGYTF. CDR3 sequence (DNA): TGCAGCGTTGACGTCGGCTATGGCTACACCTTC.

This clonotype is medium-sized (0.01 to 0.1%). The chain carries TRBV6-5 and TRBJ2-3; no firm D call. The V end lost 8 bases, the J end lost 2 bases, and 11 bases lay between the germline ends. Germline CDR1 and CDR2: MNHEY and SVGAGI. The CDR3 is 13 residues long. CDR3 sequence reads: CASHRPSTDTQYF. CDR3 coding DNA: TGTGCCAGCCATCGGCCGTCCACAGATACGCAGTATTTT.

Only a few counts were recorded for this clonotype. This chain joins TRBV5-6 and TRBJ2-7, with a tentative D call TRBD2 (7 bases). Germline assignment: CDR1 SGHDT and CDR2 YYEEEE. CDR3 length: 14 amino acids. V lost 4 bases to trimming and J lost 4 bases, with 15 bases between them. In DNA, the CDR3 is TGTGCCAGCAGCCTGTGGGGGGGCGGGTACGAGCAGTACTTC. Encoded protein: CASSLWGGGYEQYF.

To note about this clonotype: With a much larger clone just one base away, this may be a read error. V and J are TRBV19 and TRBJ2-5, with D perhaps matching TRBD2 (6 bases). The CDR3 covers 14 residues. CDR1 is LNHDA, CDR2 SQIVND, per germline (reference sequence). Trimming took off 8 bases at V and 0 bases at J, with 13 bases between the two ends. CDR3 sequence (DNA): TGTGCCAGTTCCCGGGGCGGGGACCAAGAGACCCAGTACTTC. Translating it yields CASSRGGDQETQYF.

This clonotype ranks as medium-sized. The chain joins TRBV6-5 to TRBJ2-5, with 7 bases matching TRBD2. Unmatched junction bases numbered 9, after V lost 2 bases and J lost 0 bases. The CDR3 is 17 residues long. Germline CDR1 and CDR2: MNHEY and SVGAGI. CDR3 sequence reads: CASSYGGAGEYQETQYF. CDR3 bases: TGTGCCAGCAGTTACGGAGGGGCGGGGGAGTACCAAGAGACCCAGTACTTC.